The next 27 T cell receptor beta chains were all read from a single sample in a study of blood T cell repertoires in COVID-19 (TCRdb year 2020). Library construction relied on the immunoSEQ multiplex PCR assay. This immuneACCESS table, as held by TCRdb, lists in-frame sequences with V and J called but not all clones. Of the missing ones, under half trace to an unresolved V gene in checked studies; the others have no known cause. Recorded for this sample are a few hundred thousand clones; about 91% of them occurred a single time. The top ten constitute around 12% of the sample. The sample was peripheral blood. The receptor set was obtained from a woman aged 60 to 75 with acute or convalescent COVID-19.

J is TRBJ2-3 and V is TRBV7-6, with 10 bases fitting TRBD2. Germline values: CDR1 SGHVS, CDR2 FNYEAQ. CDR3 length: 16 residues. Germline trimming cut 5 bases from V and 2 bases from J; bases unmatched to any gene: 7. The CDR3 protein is CASSLLAGGLTDTQYF. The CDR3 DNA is TGTGCCAGCAGCCTTTTAGCGGGGGGTCTCACAGATACGCAGTATTTT.

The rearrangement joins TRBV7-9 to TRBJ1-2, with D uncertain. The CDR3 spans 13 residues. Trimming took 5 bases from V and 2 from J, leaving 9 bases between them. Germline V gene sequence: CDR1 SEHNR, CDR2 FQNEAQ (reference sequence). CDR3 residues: CASSHVGNYGYTF. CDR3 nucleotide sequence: TGTGCCAGCAGCCATGTCGGGAACTATGGCTACACCTTC. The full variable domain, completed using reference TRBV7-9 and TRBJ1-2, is DTGVSQNPRHKITKRGQNVTFRCDPISEHNRLYWYRQTLGQGPEFLTYFQNEAQLEKSRLLSDRFSAERPKGSFSTLEIQRTEQGDSAMYLCASSHVGNYGYTFGSGTRLTVV.

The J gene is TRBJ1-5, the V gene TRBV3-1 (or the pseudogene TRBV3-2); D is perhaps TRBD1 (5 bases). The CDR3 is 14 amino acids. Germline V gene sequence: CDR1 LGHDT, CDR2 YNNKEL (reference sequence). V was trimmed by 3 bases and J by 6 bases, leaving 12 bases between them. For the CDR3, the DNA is TGTGCCAGCAGCCAGGCAGGGCTGGGTCAGCCCCAGCATTTT. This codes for CASSQAGLGQPQHF.

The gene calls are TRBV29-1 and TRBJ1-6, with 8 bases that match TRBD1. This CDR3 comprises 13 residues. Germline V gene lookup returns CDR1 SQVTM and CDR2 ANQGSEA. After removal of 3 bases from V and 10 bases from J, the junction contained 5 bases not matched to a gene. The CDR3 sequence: CSVDRDRYSPLHF. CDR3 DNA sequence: TGCAGCGTTGATAGGGACAGGTACTCACCCCTCCACTTT.

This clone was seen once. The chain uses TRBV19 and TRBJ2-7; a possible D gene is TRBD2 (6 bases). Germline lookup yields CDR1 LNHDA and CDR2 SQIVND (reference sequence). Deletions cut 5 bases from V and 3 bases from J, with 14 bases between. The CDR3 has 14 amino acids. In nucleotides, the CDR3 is TGTGCCAGTAGTCCCTCGCGGGGCCGCTACGAGCAGTACTTC. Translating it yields CASSPSRGRYEQYF.

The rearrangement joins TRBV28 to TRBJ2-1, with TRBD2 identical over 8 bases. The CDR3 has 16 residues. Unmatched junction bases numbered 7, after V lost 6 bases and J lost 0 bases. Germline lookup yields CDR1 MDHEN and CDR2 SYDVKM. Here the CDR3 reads CASSDSGTSSYNEQFF. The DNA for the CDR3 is TGTGCCAGCAGCGATAGCGGGACAAGCTCCTACAATGAGCAGTTCTTC.

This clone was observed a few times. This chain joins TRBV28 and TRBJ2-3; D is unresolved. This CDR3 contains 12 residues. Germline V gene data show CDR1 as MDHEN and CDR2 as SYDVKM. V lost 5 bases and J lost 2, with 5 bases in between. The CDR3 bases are TGTGCCAGCAGTGTCATCACAGATACGCAGTATTTT. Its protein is CASSVITDTQYF. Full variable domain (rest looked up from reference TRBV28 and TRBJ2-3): DVKVTQSSRYLVKRTGEKVFLECVQDMDHENMFWYRQDPGLGLRLIYFSYDVKMKEKGDIPEGYSVSREKKERFSLILESASTNQTSMYLCASSVITDTQYFGPGTRLTVL.

The DNA of the CDR3 is TGCGCCAGCAGCCAAGCTGTTCCGGGTTTCATTACCGACAGCCAAGGAAACACCATATATTTT. Translated, it gives CASSQAVPGFITDSQGNTIYF. V usage is TRBV4-3 and J usage is TRBJ1-3; tentatively, D is TRBD1 (5 bases). The CDR3 is 21 residues long. The germline V gene encodes CDR1 LGHNA and CDR2 YSLEER. V shed 1 base and J shed 4 bases, with 29 bases lying between them.

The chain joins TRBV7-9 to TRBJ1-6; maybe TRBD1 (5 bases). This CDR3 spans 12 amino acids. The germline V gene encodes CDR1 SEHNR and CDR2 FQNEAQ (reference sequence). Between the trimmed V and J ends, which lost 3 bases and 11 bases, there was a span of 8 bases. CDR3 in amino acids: CASSFGGTPLHF. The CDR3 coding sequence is TGTGCCAGCAGCTTCGGGGGGACACCCCTCCACTTT.

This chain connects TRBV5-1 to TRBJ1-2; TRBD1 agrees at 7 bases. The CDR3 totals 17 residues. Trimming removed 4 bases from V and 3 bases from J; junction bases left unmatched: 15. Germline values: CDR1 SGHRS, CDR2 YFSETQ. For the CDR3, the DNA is TGCGCCAGCAGCAGCCGGACAGGTGGTTCTTCCTACTATGGCTACACCTTC. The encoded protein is CASSSRTGGSSYYGYTF.

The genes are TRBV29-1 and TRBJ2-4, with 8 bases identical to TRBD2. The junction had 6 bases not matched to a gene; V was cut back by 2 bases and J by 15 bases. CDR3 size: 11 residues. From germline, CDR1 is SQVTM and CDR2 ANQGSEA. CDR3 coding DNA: TGCAGCGTTGAAAGAGCGGGAGTGAGGTACTTC. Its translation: CSVERAGVRYF.

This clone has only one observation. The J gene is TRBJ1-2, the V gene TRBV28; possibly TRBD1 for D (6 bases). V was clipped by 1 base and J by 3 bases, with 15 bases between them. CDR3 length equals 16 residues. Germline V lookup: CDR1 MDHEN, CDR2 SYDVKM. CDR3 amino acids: CASSLFHGAGDYGYTF. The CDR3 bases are TGTGCCAGCAGTTTATTCCACGGCGCAGGGGACTATGGCTACACCTTC.

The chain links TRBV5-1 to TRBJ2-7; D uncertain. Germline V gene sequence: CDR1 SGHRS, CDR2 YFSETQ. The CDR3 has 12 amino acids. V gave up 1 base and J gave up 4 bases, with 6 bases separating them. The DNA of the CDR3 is TGCGCCAGCAGCTTGAATGTATACGAGCAGTACTTC. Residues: CASSLNVYEQYF.

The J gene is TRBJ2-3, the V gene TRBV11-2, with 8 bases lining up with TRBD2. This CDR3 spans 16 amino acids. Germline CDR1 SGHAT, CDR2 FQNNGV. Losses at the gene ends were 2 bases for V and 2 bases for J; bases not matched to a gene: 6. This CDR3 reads CASSLKQRGYTDTQYF. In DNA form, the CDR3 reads TGTGCCAGCAGCTTAAAGCAGCGGGGGTACACAGATACGCAGTATTTT.

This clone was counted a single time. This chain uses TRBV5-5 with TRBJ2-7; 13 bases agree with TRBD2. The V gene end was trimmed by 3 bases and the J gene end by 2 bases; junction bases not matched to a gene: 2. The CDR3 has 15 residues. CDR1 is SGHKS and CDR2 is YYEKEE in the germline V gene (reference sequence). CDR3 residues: CASSSGLAGAYEQYF. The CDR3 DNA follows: TGTGCCAGCAGCTCCGGACTAGCGGGAGCCTACGAGCAGTACTTC.

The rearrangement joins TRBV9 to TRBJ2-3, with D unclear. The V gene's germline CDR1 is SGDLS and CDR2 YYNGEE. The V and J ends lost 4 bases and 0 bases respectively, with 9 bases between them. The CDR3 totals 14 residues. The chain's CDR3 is CASSPRASTDTQYF. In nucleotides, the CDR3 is TGTGCCAGCAGCCCCCGAGCCAGCACAGATACGCAGTATTTT. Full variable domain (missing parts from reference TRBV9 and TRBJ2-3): DSGVTQTPKHLITATGQRVTLRCSPRSGDLSVYWYQQSLDQGLQFLIQYYNGEERAKGNILERFSAQQFPDLHSELNLSSLELGDSALYFCASSPRASTDTQYFGPGTRLTVL.

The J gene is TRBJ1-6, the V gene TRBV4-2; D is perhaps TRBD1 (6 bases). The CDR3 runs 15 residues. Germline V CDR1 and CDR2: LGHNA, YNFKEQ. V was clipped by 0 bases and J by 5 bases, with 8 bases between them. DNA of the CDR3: TGTGCCAGCAGCCAAGAACAGGGAAATAATTCACCCCTCCACTTT. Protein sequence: CASSQEQGNNSPLHF.

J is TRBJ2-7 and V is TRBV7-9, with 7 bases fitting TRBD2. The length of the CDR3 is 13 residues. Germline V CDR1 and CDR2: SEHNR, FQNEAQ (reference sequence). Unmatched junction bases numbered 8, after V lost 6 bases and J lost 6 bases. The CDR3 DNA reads TGTGCCAGCAGGGGGGGGACCCGAAGCGAGCAGTACTTC. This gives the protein CASRGGTRSEQYF.

CDR3 sequence reads: CASSHRGEPYGYTF. The CDR3 bases are TGTGCCAGCTCACACAGGGGAGAACCCTATGGCTACACCTTC. The rearrangement links TRBV18 to TRBJ1-2; 7 positions agree with TRBD1. Germline assignment: CDR1 KGHSH and CDR2 LQKENI. Losses at the gene ends were 4 bases for V and 4 bases for J; bases not matched to a gene: 6. The length of the CDR3 is 14 residues. The full variable domain, with the rest looked up from reference TRBV18 and TRBJ1-2, is NAGVMQNPRHLVRRRGQEARLRCSPMKGHSHVYWYRQLPEEGLKFMVYLQKENIIDESGMPKERFSAEFPKEGPSILRIQQVVRGDSAAYFCASSHRGEPYGYTFGSGTRLTVV.

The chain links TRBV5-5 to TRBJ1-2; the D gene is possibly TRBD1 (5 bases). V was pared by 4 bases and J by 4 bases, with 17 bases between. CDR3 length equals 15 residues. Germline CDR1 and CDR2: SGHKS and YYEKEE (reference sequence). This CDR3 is CASSPSAGGGYGYTF. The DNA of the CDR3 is TGTGCCAGCAGCCCCTCGGCGGGGGGGGGCTATGGCTACACCTTC.

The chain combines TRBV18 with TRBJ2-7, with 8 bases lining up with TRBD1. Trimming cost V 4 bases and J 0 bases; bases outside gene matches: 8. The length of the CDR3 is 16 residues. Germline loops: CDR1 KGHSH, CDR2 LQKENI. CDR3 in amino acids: CASSLSRDRPSYEQYF. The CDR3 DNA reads TGTGCCAGCTCACTTTCCCGGGACAGGCCCTCCTACGAGCAGTACTTC. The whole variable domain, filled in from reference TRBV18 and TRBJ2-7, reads NAGVMQNPRHLVRRRGQEARLRCSPMKGHSHVYWYRQLPEEGLKFMVYLQKENIIDESGMPKERFSAEFPKEGPSILRIQQVVRGDSAAYFCASSLSRDRPSYEQYFGPGTRLTVT.

Here the CDR3 reads CASSARQQTYNSPLHF. The CDR3 nucleotides are TGTGCCAGCAGTGCCCGACAGCAGACTTATAATTCACCCCTCCACTTT. V is TRBV6-1 and J is TRBJ1-6; perhaps TRBD1 as D (5 bases). In germline, CDR1 is MNHNS, CDR2 SASEGT. The ends were cut back, 4 bases at V and 4 bases at J, with 14 bases in the middle. This CDR3 has 16 residues.

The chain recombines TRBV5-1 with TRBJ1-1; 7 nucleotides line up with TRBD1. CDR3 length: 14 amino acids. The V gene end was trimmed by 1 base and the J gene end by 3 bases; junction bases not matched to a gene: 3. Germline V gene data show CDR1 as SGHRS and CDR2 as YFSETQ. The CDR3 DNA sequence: TGCGCCAGCAGCTTGACAGGGGAGGACACTGAAGCTTTCTTT. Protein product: CASSLTGEDTEAFF.

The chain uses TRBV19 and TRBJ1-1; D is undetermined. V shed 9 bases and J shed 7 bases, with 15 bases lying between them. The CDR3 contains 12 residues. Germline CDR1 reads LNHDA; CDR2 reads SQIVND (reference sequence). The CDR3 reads CASEGRAVEAFF. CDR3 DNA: TGTGCCAGCGAAGGGCGGGCAGTTGAAGCTTTCTTT. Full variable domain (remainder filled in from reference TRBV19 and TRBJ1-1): DGGITQSPKYLFRKEGQNVTLSCEQNLNHDAMYWYRQDPGQGLRLIYYSQIVNDFQKGDIAEGYSVSREKKESFPLTVTSAQKNPTAFYLCASEGRAVEAFFGQGTRLTVV.

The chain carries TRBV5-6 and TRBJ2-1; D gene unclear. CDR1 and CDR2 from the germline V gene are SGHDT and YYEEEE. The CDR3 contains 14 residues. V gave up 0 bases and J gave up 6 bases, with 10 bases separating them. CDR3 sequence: CASSLDTLVNEQFF. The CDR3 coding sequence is TGTGCCAGCAGCTTGGACACCCTCGTCAATGAGCAGTTCTTC.

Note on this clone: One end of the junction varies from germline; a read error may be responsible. CDR3 sequence (DNA): TGTGCTAGCAGCTCCCCAATCCCGGGACAGAAATCCTATGGCTACACCTTC. Encoded protein: CASSSPIPGQKSYGYTF. The rearrangement uses TRBV7-7 and TRBJ1-2; 7 bases are shared with TRBD1. Germline V gene sequence: CDR1 SSHAT, CDR2 FNYEAQ (reference sequence). The length of the CDR3 is 17 residues.

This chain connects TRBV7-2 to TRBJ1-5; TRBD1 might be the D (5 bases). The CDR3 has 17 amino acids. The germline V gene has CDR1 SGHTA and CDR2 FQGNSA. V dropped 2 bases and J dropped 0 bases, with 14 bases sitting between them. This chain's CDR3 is CASSLQGWGYSNQPQHF. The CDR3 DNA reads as TGTGCCAGCAGCTTACAGGGATGGGGATATAGCAATCAGCCCCAGCATTTT.